The 32 T cell receptor beta chains reported below all come from one sample, sequenced in a study of CD8+ T cells in alopecia areata. RNA, once extracted, was reverse transcribed into cDNA for use as the sequencing template. Libraries were prepared by immunoSEQ multiplex PCR; TCRdb keeps only in-frame clonotypes and omits some of them. This table holds under 150,000 clones, less than 70% found once. Noted treatment: oral pan-JAK inhibitor, 5-10 mg twice daily. Material: CD4+ T cells sorted from blood, obtained at week 24, from a patient treated with tofacitinib. The receptors here all came from a human donor with alopecia areata.

In its sample, this clone was seen a few times. This chain links TRBV6-1 with TRBJ1-2; 8 bases fit TRBD1. CDR3 length: 17 residues. J was trimmed by 1 base and V by 3 bases; bases with no gene match: 10. The germline V gene has CDR1 MNHNS and CDR2 SASEGT. CDR3 sequence: CASSEPPRTGINYGYTF. The DNA for the CDR3 is TGTGCCAGCAGTGAGCCGCCCCGGACAGGGATTAACTATGGCTACACCTTC.

This clone was recorded a few times. As DNA, the CDR3 is TGTGCCAGCAGCCTGACCGGTCTGGGTGGGGCCAACGTCCTGACTTTC. Translation: CASSLTGLGGANVLTF. The V call is TRBV7-9, the J call TRBJ2-6; no reliable D call. The CDR3 is 16 residues long. Per germline, CDR1 SEHNR and CDR2 FQNEAQ (reference sequence). V shed 5 bases and J shed 3 bases, with 14 bases lying between them.

This clone was seen only a few times. This chain joins TRBV30 and TRBJ1-1; no reliable D call. Trimming pared 8 bases from V and 0 bases from J, leaving 13 bases between. CDR3 size: 13 residues. Germline V gene data show CDR1 as GTSNPN and CDR2 as SVGIG (reference sequence). In DNA, the CDR3 is TGTGCCACCGAGTTGTGGATGAACACTGAAGCTTTCTTT. This gives the protein CATELWMNTEAFF.

The chain uses TRBV5-1 and TRBJ2-5; TRBD1 is a possible D gene (5 bases). With the DNA end fitting TRBJ2-7 better, the J assignment may be wrong. Looked up from germline, CDR1 is SGHRS and CDR2 is YFSETQ. The CDR3 extends over 15 amino acids. CDR3 bases: TGCGCCAGCAGCTTGGCGGCAGGGCCCCCCTACGAGCAGTACTTC. This gives the protein CASSLAAGPPYEQYF.

The chain links TRBV4-2 to TRBJ1-1; D is ambiguous. The CDR3 totals 12 residues. With 2 bases removed from V and 8 bases from J, the gap between germline ends came to 9 bases. Looked up from germline, CDR1 is LGHNA and CDR2 is YNFKEQ. The CDR3 spells CASSQPGREAFF. CDR3 DNA sequence: TGTGCCAGCAGCCAACCGGGAAGAGAAGCTTTCTTT.

This clone showed up just a few times. The chain joins TRBV10-3 to TRBJ2-7; the D is unclear. The ends were cut back, 8 bases at V and 7 bases at J, with 18 bases in the middle. The CDR3 is 13 amino acids. CDR1 is ENHRY, CDR2 SYGVKD, per germline. The CDR3 sequence: CAISGQLEKEQYF. DNA of the CDR3: TGTGCCATCTCCGGTCAGCTAGAAAAAGAGCAGTACTTC.

This clone was seen just once. This sequence joins TRBV6-5 and TRBJ2-3; TRBD1 matches at 7 bases. The CDR3 contains 15 residues. Per the germline V gene, CDR1 is MNHEY and CDR2 is SVGAGI. V lost 2 bases to trimming and J lost 4 bases; unmatched junction nucleotides: 6. The chain's CDR3 is CASSYEGAGSDTQYF. The CDR3 DNA follows: TGTGCCAGCAGTTACGAGGGGGCAGGGTCAGATACGCAGTATTTT.

The chain has TRBV29-1 and TRBJ1-1; no definite D call. Trimming took 4 bases from V and 1 from J, leaving 7 bases between them. In germline, CDR1 is SQVTM, CDR2 ANQGSEA. The CDR3 totals 12 residues. The CDR3 DNA reads TGCAGCGTTGTGGGCAGGAACACTGAAGCTTTCTTT. Protein: CSVVGRNTEAFF.

The V and J genes are TRBV19 and TRBJ2-7, with 7 bases aligning to TRBD1. V was clipped by 5 bases and J by 2 bases; unmatched bases: 6. The germline CDR1 and CDR2 sequences are LNHDA and SQIVND (reference sequence). This CDR3 spans 14 amino acids. CDR3 nucleotide sequence: TGTGCCAGTAGTCCCCAGGACAGGACCTACGAGCAGTACTTC. Its protein product is CASSPQDRTYEQYF.

The rearrangement uses TRBV5-6 and TRBJ1-4, with D possibly being TRBD1 (6 bases). Trimming stripped 2 bases from V and 8 bases from J, with 16 bases between. The CDR3 sequence is 15 residues long. Germline values: CDR1 SGHDT, CDR2 YYEEEE. Here the CDR3 reads CASSLTTGNAEKLFF. DNA for the CDR3: TGTGCCAGCAGCTTAACAACAGGGAACGCGGAAAAACTGTTTTTT.

The rearrangement uses TRBV18 and TRBJ2-1; tentatively, D is TRBD2 (5 bases). Germline V lookup: CDR1 KGHSH, CDR2 LQKENI. The CDR3 consists of 13 residues. V was trimmed by 6 bases and J by 9 bases, leaving 15 bases between them. CDR3 nucleotide sequence: TGTGCCAGCTCCCCCCGAGGGATGGGTGAGCAGTTCTTC. Translation gives CASSPRGMGEQFF.

J is TRBJ1-2 and V is TRBV6-1; unclear D gene. Germline CDR1 and CDR2: MNHNS and SASEGT. V gave up 1 base and J gave up 2 bases, with 8 bases separating them. The CDR3 is 14 amino acids. The CDR3 region has the DNA TGTGCCAGCAGTGAAGGTTCCCCGAACTATGGCTACACCTTC. It is translated as CASSEGSPNYGYTF.

V is TRBV27 and J is TRBJ1-1; TRBD1 matches at 7 bases. The CDR3 consists of 13 residues. V shed 6 bases and J 1 base; nucleotides not matched to a gene: 2. CDR1 and CDR2 from the germline V gene are MNHEY and SMNVEV (reference sequence). CDR3 loop: CASRRTGNTEAFF. As DNA, the CDR3 is TGTGCCAGCAGGAGGACAGGGAACACTGAAGCTTTCTTT.

V and J are TRBV7-8 and TRBJ2-5; D could derive from TRBD1 or TRBD2 (5 bases each). Germline assignment: CDR1 SGHVS and CDR2 FQNEAQ. V was clipped by 5 bases and J by 1 base, with 14 bases between them. This CDR3 has 15 residues. The CDR3 DNA follows: TGTGCCAGCAGCCGACAGTGGGGGATCCAAGAGACCCAGTACTTC. Translation gives CASSRQWGIQETQYF.

V is TRBV10-3 and J is TRBJ1-2, with D tentatively TRBD1 (6 bases). Trimming pared 1 base from V and 6 bases from J, leaving 9 bases between. This CDR3 is built from 13 residues. Germline CDR1 ENHRY, CDR2 SYGVKD. DNA for the CDR3: TGTGCCATCAGTGAGTGGCAGGGGAATGGCTACACCTTC. As protein: CAISEWQGNGYTF.

The V call is TRBV7-2, the J call TRBJ2-6; D possibly matches TRBD1 or TRBD2 (5 bases each). Trimming left V 2 bases short and J 10 bases short, with 18 bases between. The CDR3 spans 16 residues. Germline V gene sequence: CDR1 SGHTA, CDR2 FQGNSA. CDR3 nucleotides: TGTGCCAGCAGCTTATGGGTGGGGACCCTCGAAAACGTCCTGACTTTC. Encoded protein: CASSLWVGTLENVLTF.

This chain uses TRBV7-9 with TRBJ2-7, with 11 bases that match TRBD2. The CDR3 totals 18 residues. The V and J ends lost 1 base and 0 bases, in that order; junction bases with no gene match: 8. Germline loops: CDR1 SEHNR, CDR2 FQNEAQ (reference sequence). The CDR3 loop reads CASSLGASGGLSSYEQYF. For the CDR3, the DNA is TGTGCCAGCAGCTTAGGAGCTAGCGGGGGGCTTAGCTCCTACGAGCAGTACTTC.

The genes are TRBV30 and TRBJ2-5; tentatively, D is TRBD1 or TRBD2 (5 bases each). Germline loops: CDR1 GTSNPN, CDR2 SVGIG (reference sequence). The CDR3 contains 11 residues. V was pared by 7 bases and J by 4 bases, with 10 bases between. The CDR3 region is CALAGGETQYF. CDR3 bases: TGTGCCTTGGCTGGGGGAGAGACCCAGTACTTC.

The chain employs TRBV6-5 and TRBJ1-6; 8 positions match TRBD1. V gave up 3 bases and J gave up 5 bases; unmatched junction bases: 3. Germline V gives CDR1 MNHEY, CDR2 SVGAGI. The length of the CDR3 is 15 residues. The CDR3 nucleotides are TGTGCCAGCAGTTATTCAGGGGGCGATAATTCACCCCTCCACTTT. Its translation: CASSYSGGDNSPLHF.

The chain carries TRBV25-1 and TRBJ1-4, with 7 bases lining up with TRBD1. The V gene end was trimmed by 6 bases and the J gene end by 5 bases; junction bases not matched to a gene: 3. This CDR3 comprises 13 residues. Germline-derived CDR1 and CDR2 are MGHDK and SYGVNS. CDR3: CASRRQGNEKLFF. The CDR3 region has the DNA TGTGCCAGCAGAAGACAGGGCAATGAAAAACTGTTTTTT.

This clone was recorded only once. This CDR3 reads CASSLPGQGYGYTF. DNA for the CDR3: TGTGCCAGCAGCTTGCCCGGACAGGGGTATGGCTACACCTTC. The chain has TRBV5-6 and TRBJ1-2, with 9 nucleotides matching TRBD1. CDR3 size: 14 residues. Per germline, CDR1 SGHDT and CDR2 YYEEEE. With 1 base clipped from V and 5 bases from J, the junction kept 3 bases outside the gene matches.

This chain joins TRBV15 and TRBJ1-4; tentative D call: TRBD1 (5 bases). V was cut by 0 bases and J by 0 bases, with 8 bases left in between. CDR3 length: 16 residues. Germline-derived CDR1 and CDR2 are LNHNV and YYDKDF (reference sequence). The CDR3 sequence is CATSRDKTATNEKLFF. CDR3 DNA: TGTGCCACCAGCAGAGATAAGACAGCAACTAATGAAAAACTGTTTTTT.

About this clone: Other DNA sequences in this specimen translate into the identical CDR3. V usage is TRBV7-9 and J usage is TRBJ1-2, with 7 bases aligning to TRBD1. J lost 2 bases, V lost 5 bases, and 2 bases had no gene match. The CDR3 length is 13 residues. Germline V gene data show CDR1 as SEHNR and CDR2 as FQNEAQ (reference sequence). This chain's CDR3 is CASSRDSNYGYTF. CDR3 sequence (DNA): TGTGCCAGCAGCCGGGACAGCAACTATGGCTACACCTTC.

V gene TRBV4-2 combines with J gene TRBJ1-2; the D gene is possibly TRBD1 (5 bases). V shed 0 bases and J shed 4 bases, with 12 bases lying between them. CDR1 is LGHNA, CDR2 YNFKEQ, per germline. This CDR3 has 15 amino acids. The CDR3 DNA reads as TGTGCCAGCAGCCAAGAAACCGGGACGGCCTATGGCTACACCTTC. Translated, it gives CASSQETGTAYGYTF.

The rearrangement uses TRBV19 and TRBJ1-5; 10 bases fit TRBD1. The J segment lost 7 bases and the V segment lost 4 bases, leaving 4 bases of the junction unmatched. The CDR3 runs 14 residues. The germline gives CDR1 LNHDA, CDR2 SQIVND (reference sequence). CDR3 nucleotides: TGTGCCAGTAGTAAGACAGGGGGCCAACAGCCCCAGCATTTT. Its protein product is CASSKTGGQQPQHF.

CDR3 sequence reads: CSVAVSGGTDTQYF. The DNA of the CDR3 is TGCAGCGTTGCAGTAAGCGGGGGCACAGATACGCAGTATTTT. The rearrangement joins TRBV29-1 to TRBJ2-3; 7 bases line up with TRBD2. The length of the CDR3 is 14 residues. Germline V gene sequence: CDR1 SQVTM, CDR2 ANQGSEA. J lost 1 base, V lost 4 bases, and 5 bases had no gene match.

J is TRBJ2-5 and V is TRBV7-9; D remains unclear. Between the trimmed V and J ends, which lost 5 bases and 5 bases, there was a span of 18 bases. Germline-derived CDR1 and CDR2 are SEHNR and FQNEAQ (reference sequence). The CDR3 totals 15 residues. The CDR3 nucleotides are TGTGCCAGCAGCCAAATCGACTGGATAGGGGAGACCCAGTACTTC. It specifies CASSQIDWIGETQYF.

The chain couples TRBV5-1 to TRBJ1-1, with D possibly matching TRBD1 (6 bases). Between the trimmed V and J ends, which lost 1 base and 0 bases, there was a span of 7 bases. This CDR3 contains 14 residues. Germline V gene lookup returns CDR1 SGHRS and CDR2 YFSETQ. The CDR3: CASSLQGMNTEAFF. DNA for the CDR3: TGCGCCAGCAGCTTGCAGGGGATGAACACTGAAGCTTTCTTT.

The CDR3 reads CASSYRPEAGHYEQYF. The CDR3 DNA is TGTGCCAGCAGTTACCGTCCTGAGGCCGGCCACTACGAGCAGTACTTC. The V call is TRBV6-5, the J call TRBJ2-7; the D is unclear. Germline V lookup: CDR1 MNHEY, CDR2 SVGAGI. Trimming took 2 bases from V and 3 from J, leaving 17 bases between them. This CDR3 is 16 amino acids long.

DNA of the CDR3: TGCAGCGTTCGCTGGTCAGAAGGGTACAATGAGCAGTTCTTC. The encoded protein is CSVRWSEGYNEQFF. The chain uses TRBV29-1 and TRBJ2-1; D is undetermined. CDR1 and CDR2 from the germline V gene are SQVTM and ANQGSEA. CDR3 length equals 14 residues. V lost 5 bases and J 4 bases, leaving 15 bases between the germline ends.

The chain recombines TRBV25-1 with TRBJ2-2, with 8 nucleotides matching TRBD2. The ends lost 3 bases at V and 1 base at J; junction bases unmatched: 7. Germline V gene sequence: CDR1 MGHDK, CDR2 SYGVNS. The CDR3 is 17 residues long. This CDR3 is CASSESGGTQNTGELFF. DNA of the CDR3: TGTGCCAGCAGTGAGTCGGGGGGGACTCAGAACACCGGGGAGCTGTTTTTT.

J is TRBJ1-1 and V is TRBV23-1; 11 nucleotides line up with TRBD1. TRBV23-1 is an ORF; its function is uncertain. The CDR3 length is 15 residues. Trimming took 8 bases from V and 3 from J; bases not matched to a gene: 8. As DNA, the CDR3 is TGCGCCAGCCCGGACAGGGGGCGGACGGACACTGAAGCTTTCTTT. This sequence encodes CASPDRGRTDTEAFF.